Each of the 27 T cell receptor beta chains below was sequenced from the same sample in a study of PD-1 blockade in classical Hodgkin lymphoma. Each patient's relapse followed autologous stem cell transplantation, and brentuximab vedotin exposure varied. Libraries were prepared by immunoSEQ multiplex PCR; TCRdb keeps only in-frame clonotypes and omits some of them. The sample lists around 96,000 clones; approximately 88% were seen once. The sample was peripheral blood mononuclear cells (PBMCs), taken at baseline. Every receptor here comes from a human donor with classical Hodgkin lymphoma.

The chain combines TRBV28 with TRBJ1-3, with TRBD1 matching 9 bases. The V gene's germline CDR1 is MDHEN and CDR2 SYDVKM. This CDR3 region has 16 residues. V trimming: 3 bases; J trimming: 2 bases; junction bases outside the gene matches: 5. The DNA for the CDR3 is TGTGCCAGCAGTTTGGGGGACAGGGTGGCTGGAAACACCATATATTTT. Residues: CASSLGDRVAGNTIYF.

V is TRBV5-6 and J is TRBJ1-4; no clear D. CDR3 size: 16 residues. V was clipped by 4 bases and J by 0 bases, with 13 bases between them. Per the germline V gene, CDR1 is SGHDT and CDR2 is YYEEEE. The CDR3 region is CASSLKSLATNEKLFF. CDR3 coding DNA: TGTGCCAGCAGCCTTAAGAGCTTGGCAACTAATGAAAAACTGTTTTTT.

In this sample, this clone turned up a few times. V is TRBV10-3 and J is TRBJ2-2; TRBD2 is a possible D gene (6 bases). The germline V gene has CDR1 ENHRY and CDR2 SYGVKD. This CDR3 is 13 amino acids long. Trimming left V 3 bases short and J 7 bases short, with 9 bases between. Here the CDR3 reads CAISEGGVGELFF. CDR3 in DNA: TGTGCCATCAGTGAAGGAGGGGTCGGGGAGCTGTTTTTT.

The chain's CDR3 is CASSYFPAASTDTQYF. The CDR3 DNA reads TGTGCCAGCAGTTATTTCCCTGCGGCCAGCACAGATACGCAGTATTTT. The chain recombines TRBV6-5 with TRBJ2-3; the D is unclear. The CDR3 runs 16 residues. CDR1 MNHEY and CDR2 SVGAGI come from the germline V gene. The V gene lost 3 bases and the J gene lost 0 bases, with 13 bases spanning the gap.

V is TRBV12-5 and J is TRBJ2-2; 9 bases align to TRBD1. Germline CDR1 LGHNT, CDR2 FRNRAP. This CDR3 has 17 amino acids. Trimming at V came to 0 bases and at J to 6 bases, leaving 8 bases not matched to a gene. In nucleotides, the CDR3 is TGTGCTAGTGGTTTGGTACTGGGGACAGGGCGGCCCGGGGAGCTGTTTTTT. Translated: CASGLVLGTGRPGELFF.

The V gene is TRBV19, the J gene TRBJ2-7; D assignment may be TRBD1 or TRBD2 (5 bases each). This CDR3 is built from 14 residues. V was trimmed by 6 bases and J by 0 bases, leaving 12 bases between them. Germline V gene data show CDR1 as LNHDA and CDR2 as SQIVND (reference sequence). DNA of the CDR3: TGTGCCAGTAGGCCTACGGGACGCTCCTACGAGCAGTACTTC. It encodes CASRPTGRSYEQYF.

This rearrangement joins TRBV2 to TRBJ1-4; no clear D. Germline V CDR1 and CDR2: SNHLY, FYNNEI. This CDR3 region has 13 residues. Trimming took 7 bases from V and 8 from J, leaving 14 bases between them. CDR3 in amino acids: CASIRALGEKLFF. The CDR3 DNA sequence: TGTGCCAGCATACGGGCGCTTGGGGAAAAACTGTTTTTT.

The chain employs TRBV9 and TRBJ1-3; D unclear. Germline-derived CDR1 and CDR2 are SGDLS and YYNGEE. Trimming cost V 3 bases and J 4 bases, with 11 bases left between them. CDR3 size: 14 residues. This chain's CDR3 is CASSADRRGNTIYF. For the CDR3, the DNA is TGTGCCAGCAGCGCCGACCGGCGGGGAAACACCATATATTTT.

This chain uses TRBV5-1 with TRBJ2-1, with D uncertain. This CDR3 spans 12 amino acids. The ends were cut back, 1 base at V and 6 bases at J, with 5 bases in the middle. The germline V gene encodes CDR1 SGHRS and CDR2 YFSETQ. CDR3 nucleotides: TGCGCCAGCAGCTTGAGTTTCAATGAGCAGTTCTTC. Protein product: CASSLSFNEQFF. The entire variable domain, with the rest obtained from reference TRBV5-1 and TRBJ2-1, is as follows: KAGVTQTPRYLIKTRGQQVTLSCSPISGHRSVSWYQQTPGQGLQFLFEYFSETQRNKGNFPGRFSGRQFSNSRSEMNVSTLELGDSALYLCASSLSFNEQFFGPGTRLTVL.

The J gene is TRBJ1-2, the V gene TRBV25-1, with D unclear. The CDR3 is made up of 10 amino acids. The V and J ends lost 8 bases and 8 bases respectively, with 9 bases between them. From germline, CDR1 is MGHDK and CDR2 SYGVNS. CDR3: CASQGGGYTF. For the CDR3, the DNA is TGTGCCAGCCAAGGTGGGGGCTACACCTTC.

This clone was found a few times. V gene TRBV9 combines with J gene TRBJ1-3; tentatively, D is TRBD1 (6 bases). The CDR3 extends over 15 amino acids. Germline loops: CDR1 SGDLS, CDR2 YYNGEE. Trimming shortened V by 0 bases and J by 3 bases, and 10 bases separated the two germline ends. The CDR3 protein is CASSVAGALGNTIYF. CDR3 coding DNA: TGTGCCAGCAGCGTAGCGGGGGCCCTTGGAAACACCATATATTTT.

The chain is built from TRBV5-4 and TRBJ2-7, with D perhaps matching TRBD2 (5 bases). CDR3 size: 15 residues. The V end was cut by 1 base, the J end by 2 bases, with 13 bases between. Germline lookup yields CDR1 SGHNT and CDR2 YYREEE (reference sequence). The CDR3 bases are TGTGCCAGCAGCTTGCCGCCGGGGAGACCCTACGAGCAGTACTTC. It specifies CASSLPPGRPYEQYF.

The chain combines TRBV6-5 with TRBJ1-1; D gene uncertain. CDR1 is MNHEY and CDR2 is SVGAGI in the germline V gene. This CDR3 is 11 amino acids long. V lost 0 bases and J 12 bases, leaving 8 bases between the germline ends. Here the CDR3 reads CASSYSTRTFF. The DNA of the CDR3 is TGTGCCAGCAGTTACTCGACGCGAACTTTCTTT.

The genes are TRBV2 and TRBJ2-3; D gene ambiguous. V was pared by 7 bases and J by 2 bases, with 7 bases between. Germline-derived CDR1 and CDR2 are SNHLY and FYNNEI. There are 12 residues in the CDR3. CDR3 DNA: TGTGCCAGCACCTGGGACACAGATACGCAGTATTTT. Translating it yields CASTWDTDTQYF.

This sequence joins TRBV19 and TRBJ1-1, with D perhaps TRBD1 (5 bases). There are 15 residues in the CDR3. Between the trimmed V and J ends, which lost 5 bases and 1 base, there was a span of 14 bases. Germline V gives CDR1 LNHDA, CDR2 SQIVND (reference sequence). The CDR3 loop reads CASSHRDGRNTEAFF. In nucleotides, the CDR3 is TGTGCCAGTAGTCACCGGGACGGAAGGAACACTGAAGCTTTCTTT.

V and J are TRBV2 and TRBJ1-2; 7 nucleotides match TRBD1. V dropped 6 bases and J dropped 0; count of bases not matched to a gene: 1. From germline, CDR1 is SNHLY and CDR2 FYNNEI. This CDR3 spans 13 amino acids. The CDR3 coding sequence is TGTGCCAGCAGGGGACAGTCTAACTATGGCTACACCTTC. Its protein product is CASRGQSNYGYTF.

This chain connects TRBV5-6 to TRBJ1-4, with a tentative D call TRBD1 (5 bases). V lost 3 bases and J lost 7, with 7 bases in between. Germline V gene lookup returns CDR1 SGHDT and CDR2 YYEEEE. CDR3 size: 12 residues. The CDR3 reads CASSWGGEKLFF. The DNA of the CDR3 is TGTGCCAGCAGCTGGGGGGGTGAAAAACTGTTTTTT.

The genes are TRBV10-3 and TRBJ2-7; weak D call: TRBD2 (5 bases). CDR3 size: 14 residues. Germline CDR1 ENHRY, CDR2 SYGVKD. V was trimmed by 2 bases and J by 4 bases, leaving 12 bases between them. The CDR3 DNA is TGTGCCATCAGTGAGCTCCTCGGGGAGTACGAGCAGTACTTC. Translating it yields CAISELLGEYEQYF.

The chain has TRBV9 and TRBJ2-7; maybe TRBD2 (5 bases). V lost 0 bases and J lost 5, with 15 bases in between. The CDR3 sequence is 15 residues long. The V gene's germline CDR1 is SGDLS and CDR2 YYNGEE. The CDR3 sequence: CASSVAIEGRNEQYF. Written as DNA, the CDR3 is TGTGCCAGCAGCGTAGCAATCGAGGGAAGGAACGAGCAGTACTTC.

This clone was seen more than once but under ten times. The genes are TRBV5-6 and TRBJ1-2; D is ambiguous. CDR3 length: 16 amino acids. Germline lookup yields CDR1 SGHDT and CDR2 YYEEEE. The V end lost 2 bases, the J end lost 5 bases, and 19 bases lay between the germline ends. CDR3 sequence: CASSFGQERLWYGYTF. In nucleotides, the CDR3 is TGTGCCAGCAGCTTTGGGCAGGAGCGGCTCTGGTATGGCTACACCTTC. The full variable domain, rest sourced from reference TRBV5-6 and TRBJ1-2, is DAGVTQSPTHLIKTRGQQVTLRCSPKSGHDTVSWYQQALGQGPQFIFQYYEEEERQRGNFPDRFSGHQFPNYSSELNVNALLLGDSALYLCASSFGQERLWYGYTFGSGTRLTVV.

In this sample, this clone turned up a few times. The genes are TRBV10-2 and TRBJ2-2, with 13 bases lining up with TRBD2. The CDR3 consists of 14 residues. J was trimmed by 6 bases and V by 10 bases; bases with no gene match: 5. The germline V gene encodes CDR1 WSHSY and CDR2 SAAADI. CDR3 sequence (DNA): TGCGCCACATCGGGACTAGCGGGATCCGGGGAGCTGTTTTTT. Its protein is CATSGLAGSGELFF.

This clone appeared a single time. In nucleotides, the CDR3 is TGTGCCATCGGCCGCGGTCAAGAGACCCAGTACTTC. Amino acid sequence: CAIGRGQETQYF. The chain has TRBV10-3 and TRBJ2-5; unclear D gene. V was trimmed by 8 bases and J by 2 bases, leaving 9 bases between them. Germline lookup yields CDR1 ENHRY and CDR2 SYGVKD. This CDR3 has 12 residues.

As for this clone: Since the CDR3 does not end with the conserved phenylalanine or tryptophan, this likely comes from a read error. The DNA is omitted, as the CDR3 cannot be located on it reliably, and the CDR3 follows TCRdb's listing. The chain couples TRBV6-1 to TRBJ1-2; the DNA was not compared with TRBD1, the D call given in the table. The CDR3 region is 13 residues in length, termini included. The germline V gene encodes CDR1 MNHNS and CDR2 SASEGT. CDR3 amino acids: CASSAQTRGELVN.

V usage is TRBV7-3 and J usage is TRBJ2-2; 13 nucleotides line up with TRBD2. CDR1 is SGHTA, CDR2 FQGTGA, per germline. CDR3 length equals 15 residues. J lost 4 bases, V lost 6 bases, and 2 bases had no gene match. CDR3: CASRRLAGGTGELFF. CDR3 in DNA: TGTGCCAGCAGACGACTAGCGGGAGGCACCGGGGAGCTGTTTTTT.

Comment on this clone: Other DNA sequences in the same sample also yield this CDR3. The chain links TRBV10-3 to TRBJ2-7, with D hard to call. CDR3 size: 12 residues. Trimming took 0 bases from V and 0 from J, leaving 0 bases between them. Germline V gene lookup returns CDR1 ENHRY and CDR2 SYGVKD. CDR3 amino acids: CAISESSYEQYF. The DNA of the CDR3 is TGTGCCATCAGTGAGTCCTCCTACGAGCAGTACTTC.

The J gene is TRBJ1-1, the V gene TRBV5-1; the D gene is possibly TRBD1 (5 bases). CDR3 size: 14 residues. Trimming took off 0 bases at V and 2 bases at J, with 8 bases between the two ends. Germline CDR1 reads SGHRS; CDR2 reads YFSETQ. CDR3 nucleotide sequence: TGCGCCAGCAGCTTGGACAGGAGAAACACTGAAGCTTTCTTT. It codes for CASSLDRRNTEAFF.

This chain uses TRBV9 with TRBJ2-1; 7 bases are a match to TRBD1. Germline V gene lookup returns CDR1 SGDLS and CDR2 YYNGEE. This CDR3 spans 15 amino acids. V dropped 5 bases and J dropped 3; count of bases not matched to a gene: 8. Here the CDR3 reads CASRRGGSHYNEQFF. CDR3 DNA: TGTGCCAGCAGACGAGGGGGCTCTCACTACAATGAGCAGTTCTTC.